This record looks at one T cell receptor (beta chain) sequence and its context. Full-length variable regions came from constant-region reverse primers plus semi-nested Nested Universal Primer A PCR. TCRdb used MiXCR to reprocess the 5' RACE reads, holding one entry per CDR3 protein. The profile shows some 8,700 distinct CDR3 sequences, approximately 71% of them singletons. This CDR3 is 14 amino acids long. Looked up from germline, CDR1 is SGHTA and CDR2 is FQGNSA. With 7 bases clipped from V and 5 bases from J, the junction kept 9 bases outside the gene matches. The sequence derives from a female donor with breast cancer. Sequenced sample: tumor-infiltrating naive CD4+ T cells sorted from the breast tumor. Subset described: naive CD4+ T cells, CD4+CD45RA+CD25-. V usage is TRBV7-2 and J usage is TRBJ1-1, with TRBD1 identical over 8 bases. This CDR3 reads CASTLTGERTEAFF. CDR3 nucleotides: TGTGCCAGCACCCTGACAGGGGAGAGGACTGAAGCTTTCTTT.